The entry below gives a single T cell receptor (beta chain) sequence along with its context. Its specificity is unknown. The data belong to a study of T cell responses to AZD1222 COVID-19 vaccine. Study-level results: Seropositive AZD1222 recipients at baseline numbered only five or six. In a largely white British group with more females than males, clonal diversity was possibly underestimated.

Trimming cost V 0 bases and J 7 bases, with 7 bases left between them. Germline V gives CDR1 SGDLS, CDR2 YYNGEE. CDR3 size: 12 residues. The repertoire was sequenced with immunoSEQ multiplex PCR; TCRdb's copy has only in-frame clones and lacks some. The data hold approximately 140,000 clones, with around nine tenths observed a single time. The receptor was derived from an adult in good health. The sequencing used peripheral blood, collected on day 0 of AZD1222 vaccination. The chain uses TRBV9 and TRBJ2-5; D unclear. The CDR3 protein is CASSVGMGTQYF. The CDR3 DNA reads TGTGCCAGCAGCGTAGGGATGGGGACCCAGTACTTC. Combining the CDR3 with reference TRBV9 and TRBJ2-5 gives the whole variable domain DSGVTQTPKHLITATGQRVTLRCSPRSGDLSVYWYQQSLDQGLQFLIQYYNGEERAKGNILERFSAQQFPDLHSELNLSSLELGDSALYFCASSVGMGTQYFGPGTRLLVL.